Presented here are 17 T cell receptor beta chains from one specimen sequenced in a study of beta chain features in type 1 diabetes. The authors reverse transcribed all of the isolated RNA, so sequencing captured expressed TCRB transcripts. Some clones are missing from TCRdb's copy, which holds only in-frame ones; the method was immunoSEQ multiplex PCR. The sample has about 230,000 clones; around 9.6% are singletons. The sequenced sample consisted of naive CD4+ T cells from blood. These receptors were obtained from a woman between 18 and 29 years old in good health.

This clone was seen more than once but under ten times. The rearrangement links TRBV2 to TRBJ1-1; TRBD1 matches 7 bases. CDR1 is SNHLY, CDR2 FYNNEI, per germline. The CDR3 contains 12 residues. V shed 6 bases and J 8 bases; nucleotides not matched to a gene: 6. CDR3 region: CASRPDRVEAFF. The CDR3 bases are TGTGCCAGCAGACCCGACAGGGTAGAAGCTTTCTTT.

This chain links TRBV6-5 with TRBJ2-7; perhaps TRBD2 as D (5 bases). The CDR3 spans 14 residues. The germline V gene has CDR1 MNHEY and CDR2 SVGAGI. V lost 2 bases, J lost 6 bases, and 14 bases lay in between. The CDR3 protein is CASSYVLGVSEQYF. CDR3 DNA sequence: TGTGCCAGCAGTTACGTTCTCGGGGTGAGCGAGCAGTACTTC.

Here the CDR3 DNA reads TGTGCCAGCACTAAACCCTCGCGGGGCATTGAGAACAATGAGCAGTTCTTC. It specifies CASTKPSRGIENNEQFF. The rearrangement joins TRBV2 to TRBJ2-1; possible D gene TRBD2, 6 bases. The CDR3 loop spans 17 amino acids. V shed 7 bases and J shed 5 bases, with 24 bases lying between them. CDR1 and CDR2 (germline): SNHLY, FYNNEI.

This clone was detected only a few times. The V call is TRBV28, the J call TRBJ1-2, with 12 bases that match TRBD1. CDR1 and CDR2 (germline): MDHEN, SYDVKM. The trim removed 3 bases at V and 2 bases at J, leaving 13 bases unmatched. The CDR3 totals 19 residues. The CDR3 DNA reads TGTGCCAGCAGTTTGGCCGGGACAGGGGGCATGCGGGGGAACTATGGCTACACCTTC. This encodes CASSLAGTGGMRGNYGYTF.

This clone was found a few times. This chain joins TRBV6-4 and TRBJ2-1; 9 positions match TRBD2. CDR3 length: 15 residues. Germline-derived CDR1 and CDR2 are MRHNA and SNTAGT. After removal of 6 bases from V and 5 bases from J, the junction contained 8 bases not matched to a gene. CDR3 sequence: CASSESGGPHNEQFF. In DNA form, the CDR3 reads TGTGCCAGCAGCGAAAGCGGGGGGCCCCACAATGAGCAGTTCTTC.

Only a few counts were recorded for this clone. The V call is TRBV7-8, the J call TRBJ1-2; D is undetermined. The V gene's germline CDR1 is SGHVS and CDR2 FQNEAQ. This CDR3 contains 13 residues. V gave up 5 bases and J gave up 7 bases, with 14 bases separating them. In DNA, the CDR3 is TGTGCCAGCAGCCACGCCCGGTCTGGTGGCTACACCTTC. Its protein is CASSHARSGGYTF.

This clone was counted a few times. The J gene is TRBJ2-7, the V gene TRBV30; 10 positions agree with TRBD1. Germline CDR1 reads GTSNPN; CDR2 reads SVGIG (reference sequence). The junction had 5 bases not matched to a gene; V was cut back by 3 bases and J by 3 bases. The CDR3 sequence is 14 residues long. CDR3 DNA sequence: TGTGCCTGGAGCGACAGGGGGCGAGACTACGAGCAGTACTTC. Translated: CAWSDRGRDYEQYF.

This clone was detected a few times. The chain carries TRBV11-2 and TRBJ2-3, with 14 nucleotides matching TRBD2. This CDR3 is built from 19 residues. The junction had 11 bases not matched to a gene; V was cut back by 4 bases and J by 2 bases. Per germline, CDR1 SGHAT and CDR2 FQNNGV. CDR3 in DNA: TGTGCCAGCAGCTCCCTAGGGGGGACTAGCGGGGGAGCCACAGATACGCAGTATTTT. Its translation: CASSSLGGTSGGATDTQYF.

The V call is TRBV19, the J call TRBJ1-2; D remains ambiguous. Trimming took off 7 bases at V and 2 bases at J, with 11 bases between the two ends. This CDR3 has 13 residues. Germline V CDR1 and CDR2: LNHDA, SQIVND (reference sequence). The CDR3 DNA follows: TGTGCCAGTACACGCGGGCAGAACTATGGCTACACCTTC. Residues: CASTRGQNYGYTF.

The CDR3 DNA reads as TGTGCCAGCAGCCGCCGACTAGCGGGGAGCACAGATACGCAGTATTTT. Translated: CASSRRLAGSTDTQYF. This chain uses TRBV13 with TRBJ2-3; 11 nucleotides align to TRBD2. There are 16 residues in the CDR3. V lost 5 bases, J lost 0 bases, and 4 bases stayed unmatched. Germline V gene data show CDR1 as PRHDT and CDR2 as FYEKMQ (reference sequence). Variable domain in full (rest from reference TRBV13 and TRBJ2-3): AAGVIQSPRHLIKEKRETATLKCYPIPRHDTVYWYQQGPGQDPQFLISFYEKMQSDKGSIPDRFSAQQFSDYHSELNMSSLELGDSALYFCASSRRLAGSTDTQYFGPGTRLTVL.

The sample holds a few counts of this clone. The chain joins TRBV7-9 to TRBJ1-1; TRBD1 matches 12 bases. The CDR3 is made up of 15 amino acids. Trimming removed 5 bases from V and 4 bases from J; junction bases left unmatched: 5. Germline V gives CDR1 SEHNR, CDR2 FQNEAQ (reference sequence). CDR3 DNA: TGTGCCAGCAGCCAGGGACAGGGGGCAGTCACTGAAGCTTTCTTT. Translation: CASSQGQGAVTEAFF.

This chain links TRBV6-5 with TRBJ1-5; perhaps TRBD1 as D (5 bases). CDR1 MNHEY and CDR2 SVGAGI come from the germline V gene. The CDR3 consists of 12 residues. With 5 bases removed from V and 7 bases from J, the gap between germline ends came to 9 bases. CDR3 residues: CASSPRGQPQHF. CDR3 bases: TGTGCCAGCAGTCCTCGGGGGCAGCCCCAGCATTTT.

This sequence joins TRBV6-1 and TRBJ2-7; 11 positions agree with TRBD1. This CDR3 is 17 amino acids long. J was trimmed by 6 bases and V by 4 bases; bases with no gene match: 14. Looked up from germline, CDR1 is MNHNS and CDR2 is SASEGT. The CDR3 sequence is CASSALGQGAPPGEQYF. DNA for the CDR3: TGTGCCAGCAGTGCCCTCGGACAGGGGGCCCCCCCTGGCGAGCAGTACTTC.

The CDR3 DNA is TGTGCCAGCAGGAGGGGGCCTGGGGCCAACGTCCTGACTTTC. Translation gives CASRRGPGANVLTF. V is TRBV2 and J is TRBJ2-6; TRBD1 matches at 7 bases. The germline gives CDR1 SNHLY, CDR2 FYNNEI. This CDR3 is 14 amino acids long. V shed 6 bases, J shed 2 bases, and the junction held 1 base outside the gene matches.

This clone was observed a handful of times. This chain connects TRBV15 to TRBJ2-4, with 12 bases fitting TRBD2. The CDR3 runs 20 residues. Germline V gives CDR1 LNHNV, CDR2 YYDKDF (reference sequence). J gave up 0 bases and V 3 bases, and 12 bases lay outside the gene matches. CDR3 amino acids: CATSSFRGTSGSIAKNIQYF. CDR3 nucleotide sequence: TGTGCCACCAGCAGCTTTCGGGGGACTAGCGGGTCGATAGCCAAAAACATTCAGTACTTC. Full variable domain (outside the CDR3, taken from reference TRBV15 and TRBJ2-4): DAMVIQNPRYQVTQFGKPVTLSCSQTLNHNVMYWYQQKSSQAPKLLFHYYDKDFNNEADTPDNFQSRRPNTSFCFLDIRSPGLGDTAMYLCATSSFRGTSGSIAKNIQYFGAGTRLSVL.

In this sample, this clone turned up once. The chain links TRBV6-5 to TRBJ1-2, with D perhaps TRBD1 (5 bases). The CDR3 loop spans 13 amino acids. The germline V gene has CDR1 MNHEY and CDR2 SVGAGI. Trimming took 5 bases from V and 4 from J, leaving 11 bases between them. Here the CDR3 reads CASSPAGFYGYTF. The DNA for the CDR3 is TGTGCCAGCAGTCCTGCAGGGTTCTATGGCTACACCTTC.

This clone was found a few times. The chain carries TRBV6-5 and TRBJ2-7; 8 positions match TRBD1. In germline, CDR1 is MNHEY, CDR2 SVGAGI. The ends lost 0 bases at V and 3 bases at J; junction bases unmatched: 4. This CDR3 has 15 residues. DNA of the CDR3: TGTGCCAGCAGTTACTCTCCCACAGGGGGCTACGAGCAGTACTTC. Translated, it gives CASSYSPTGGYEQYF.